The 3 T cell receptor beta chains listed next were all sequenced from one sample in a study of T cell changes during pregnancy in multiple sclerosis. Measured with immunoSEQ multiplex PCR; TCRdb has only the in-frame clones, and not every one. The sample has about 40,000 clones, about 90% seen once; the top ten hold 4.5% to 5.5%. The specimen was peripheral blood, collected in the second trimester of pregnancy. All receptors come from a female donor in good health, enrolled as a control in a pregnancy study.

The DNA of the CDR3 is TGTGCCAGCATGTCGGGCGGGTACGAGCAGTACTTC. Protein sequence: CASMSGGYEQYF. The rearrangement joins TRBV2 to TRBJ2-7, with D perhaps TRBD2 (5 bases). CDR1 is SNHLY, CDR2 FYNNEI, per germline. The CDR3 is 12 amino acids. Trimming took 7 bases from V and 4 from J, leaving 11 bases between them.

The chain is built from TRBV9 and TRBJ1-1, with 7 nucleotides matching TRBD1. Germline loops: CDR1 SGDLS, CDR2 YYNGEE. There are 14 residues in the CDR3. Losses at the gene ends were 3 bases for V and 4 bases for J; bases not matched to a gene: 6. The CDR3 DNA follows: TGTGCCAGCAGCGGGGCGGAGGGGGCCACTGAAGCTTTCTTT. This sequence encodes CASSGAEGATEAFF. Using reference TRBV9 and TRBJ1-1 for the parts outside the CDR3, the full variable domain is DSGVTQTPKHLITATGQRVTLRCSPRSGDLSVYWYQQSLDQGLQFLIQYYNGEERAKGNILERFSAQQFPDLHSELNLSSLELGDSALYFCASSGAEGATEAFFGQGTRLTVV.

In DNA form, the CDR3 reads TGTGCCAGCAGCTGGCCGGCGGGAGGGCCCGCCGAAGAGACCCAGTACTTC. It encodes CASSWPAGGPAEETQYF. This chain uses TRBV5-6 with TRBJ2-5, with 9 positions matching TRBD2. The junction had 12 bases not matched to a gene; V was cut back by 3 bases and J by 3 bases. CDR1 and CDR2 from the germline V gene are SGHDT and YYEEEE. This CDR3 region has 17 residues.